These 4 T cell receptor beta chains originate from one sample sequenced in a study of blood T cell repertoires in COVID-19. The method was immunoSEQ multiplex PCR; TCRdb's version includes in-frame clones alone and lacks a portion of them. The sample includes 69,000 or so clones, around 87% seen only once; the top ten take 5.3%. The sequenced sample was peripheral blood. These receptors originate from a man aged 45-65 years with acute or convalescent COVID-19.

The CDR3 region has the DNA TGTGCCAGTAGTCTTAGGTGGGGGGACTACAATGAGCAGTTCTTC. Translation gives CASSLRWGDYNEQFF. The chain uses TRBV19 and TRBJ2-1, with D possibly being TRBD2 (6 bases). Deletions cut 5 bases from V and 3 bases from J, with 14 bases between. Germline lookup yields CDR1 LNHDA and CDR2 SQIVND (reference sequence). The CDR3 runs 15 residues. The whole variable domain, remainder taken from reference TRBV19 and TRBJ2-1, is DGGITQSPKYLFRKEGQNVTLSCEQNLNHDAMYWYRQDPGQGLRLIYYSQIVNDFQKGDIAEGYSVSREKKESFPLTVTSAQKNPTAFYLCASSLRWGDYNEQFFGPGTRLTVL.

With regard to this clone: One junction end disagrees with the germline gene, perhaps due to a read error. The V gene is TRBV5-4, the J gene TRBJ1-1; TRBD1 is a possible D gene (6 bases). The length of the CDR3 is 13 residues. Germline V gene sequence: CDR1 SGHNT, CDR2 YYREEE (reference sequence). The CDR3, as DNA: TGTGCCAGCAGCCTCCAGGGGCGAGGTGAAACTTTCTTT. Translated: CASSLQGRGETFF.

The chain uses TRBV18 and TRBJ1-5; 9 bases are a match to TRBD1. The V gene end was trimmed by 3 bases and the J gene end by 5 bases; junction bases not matched to a gene: 5. Germline V gene data show CDR1 as KGHSH and CDR2 as LQKENI. The length of the CDR3 is 15 residues. The CDR3 coding sequence is TGTGCCAGCTCACCCGGGACAGGGCCTCATCAGCCCCAGCATTTT. The encoded protein is CASSPGTGPHQPQHF.

The chain carries TRBV5-1 and TRBJ2-7; 9 nucleotides match TRBD1. The germline CDR1 and CDR2 sequences are SGHRS and YFSETQ. There are 13 residues in the CDR3. V dropped 7 bases and J dropped 6; count of bases not matched to a gene: 8. In DNA form, the CDR3 reads TGCGCCAGCGGCCGAACAGGGGGCCGCGAGCAGTACTTC. Protein: CASGRTGGREQYF.